Below, 13 T cell receptor beta chains from the same sample are listed, as sequenced in a study of shared clonotypes between healthy human individuals. Only in-frame clones appear in the TCRdb table, and some are missing; sequencing was by immunoSEQ multiplex PCR. The sample lists about 2.4 million clones, approximately 94% seen once, with under 0.15% in the top ten. Sequenced sample: naive CD4+ T cells sorted from blood. Subset in this sample: CD45RA+ positively selected. Receptor source: a man in his late teens or twenties in good health.

The rearrangement links TRBV19 to TRBJ2-1; maybe TRBD2 (5 bases). Germline V gives CDR1 LNHDA, CDR2 SQIVND (reference sequence). V shed 4 bases and J shed 6 bases, with 16 bases lying between them. The CDR3 is 15 amino acids. The chain's CDR3 is CASSKDQAVPNEQFF. CDR3 coding DNA: TGTGCCAGTAGTAAGGACCAAGCGGTCCCCAATGAGCAGTTCTTC.

The V and J genes are TRBV30 and TRBJ1-2, with D unclear. Germline V gene data show CDR1 as GTSNPN and CDR2 as SVGIG (reference sequence). The germline V and J ends were trimmed by 5 bases and 3 bases, with 10 bases remaining between them. The CDR3 length is 12 residues. CDR3 in DNA: TGTGCCTGGTACCGTCTGGACTATGGCTACACCTTC. Protein sequence: CAWYRLDYGYTF.

V and J are TRBV19 and TRBJ2-1, with 10 bases that match TRBD2. The junction had 11 bases not matched to a gene; V was cut back by 5 bases and J by 7 bases. This CDR3 is built from 16 residues. Germline loops: CDR1 LNHDA, CDR2 SQIVND (reference sequence). The CDR3 region has the DNA TGTGCCAGTAGTCCACTAAGCGGGGGGGCCGGGAATGAGCAGTTCTTC. Translated: CASSPLSGGAGNEQFF.

CDR3 DNA: TGCGCCAGCAGCCAAGATGGGGAACCCTCCACCGGGGAGCTGTTTTTT. Protein product: CASSQDGEPSTGELFF. The V call is TRBV4-3, the J call TRBJ2-2; D is unresolved. The CDR3 has 16 amino acids. V shed 0 bases and J shed 4 bases, with 12 bases lying between them. Germline-derived CDR1 and CDR2 are LGHNA and YSLEER.

J is TRBJ1-5 and V is TRBV30; D not certain. Trimming cost V 2 bases and J 6 bases, with 14 bases left between them. This CDR3 region has 14 residues. Germline assignment: CDR1 GTSNPN and CDR2 SVGIG (reference sequence). CDR3 region: CAWSLTRSAQPQHF. The CDR3 bases are TGTGCCTGGAGTTTAACCCGGTCGGCTCAGCCCCAGCATTTT.

The chain carries TRBV7-2 and TRBJ2-3; 7 bases are shared with TRBD1. Germline V gene data show CDR1 as SGHTA and CDR2 as FQGNSA. The junction had 8 bases not matched to a gene; V was cut back by 5 bases and J by 6 bases. CDR3 size: 14 residues. CDR3 DNA sequence: TGTGCCAGCAGCCCAGGGGGTCTGCCGGATACGCAGTATTTT. This translates into CASSPGGLPDTQYF. The full variable domain, its missing parts supplied by reference TRBV7-2 and TRBJ2-3, is GAGVSQSPSNKVTEKGKDVELRCDPISGHTALYWYRQSLGQGLEFLIYFQGNSAPDKSGLPSDRFSAERTGGSVSTLTIQRTQQEDSAVYLCASSPGGLPDTQYFGPGTRLTVL.

The CDR3 protein is CASSVATASDTQYF. In DNA form, the CDR3 reads TGTGCCAGCAGCGTAGCGACAGCATCTGATACGCAGTATTTT. The genes are TRBV9 and TRBJ2-3; D is perhaps TRBD1 (5 bases). Germline V lookup: CDR1 SGDLS, CDR2 YYNGEE. The CDR3 has 14 amino acids. The V and J ends lost 0 bases and 6 bases respectively, with 11 bases between them.

The chain employs TRBV2 and TRBJ1-1, with 7 bases matching TRBD1. Germline V gene data show CDR1 as SNHLY and CDR2 as FYNNEI. This CDR3 comprises 15 residues. The V segment lost 6 bases and the J segment 5 bases; nucleotides outside the gene matches: 12. CDR3 nucleotide sequence: TGTGCCAGCAGGGGGACAGCTCAAACGGCGACTGAAGCTTTCTTT. Its protein product is CASRGTAQTATEAFF.

The rearrangement joins TRBV2 to TRBJ2-2; 7 bases fit TRBD2. V trimming: 6 bases; J trimming: 12 bases; junction bases outside the gene matches: 10. The CDR3 spans 13 residues. Germline loops: CDR1 SNHLY, CDR2 FYNNEI. CDR3 region: CASRGSGRGQLFF. CDR3 sequence (DNA): TGTGCCAGCAGAGGCTCTGGGAGGGGTCAGCTGTTTTTT.

The chain employs TRBV7-2 and TRBJ2-7; 8 bases line up with TRBD2. The length of the CDR3 is 16 residues. Germline V gives CDR1 SGHTA, CDR2 FQGNSA. V trimming: 4 bases; J trimming: 0 bases; junction bases outside the gene matches: 8. The CDR3, as DNA: TGTGCCAGCAGCTCCCGACTAGCGCGCAGCTCCTACGAGCAGTACTTC. Its protein is CASSSRLARSSYEQYF.

The V and J genes are TRBV7-9 and TRBJ1-5; TRBD1 matches 7 bases. The CDR3 spans 14 residues. Trimming removed 5 bases from V and 8 bases from J; junction bases left unmatched: 9. Germline V gene lookup returns CDR1 SEHNR and CDR2 FQNEAQ (reference sequence). Here the CDR3 reads CASSKGTVVEPQHF. Here the CDR3 DNA reads TGTGCCAGCAGCAAAGGGACAGTTGTCGAGCCCCAGCATTTT.

V and J are TRBV4-1 and TRBJ1-5, with 7 bases lining up with TRBD1. Per germline, CDR1 MGHRA and CDR2 YSYEKL. The CDR3 has 15 amino acids. V shed 5 bases and J 5 bases; nucleotides not matched to a gene: 9. CDR3 amino acids: CASSSITGDYQPQHF. CDR3 sequence (DNA): TGCGCCAGCAGCTCCATCACAGGGGATTATCAGCCCCAGCATTTT.

The chain carries TRBV5-6 and TRBJ2-7; D is unclear. V lost 2 bases and J 2 bases, leaving 11 bases between the germline ends. CDR1 and CDR2 from the germline V gene are SGHDT and YYEEEE. The CDR3 loop spans 14 amino acids. The CDR3 protein is CASSFSVLAYEQYF. CDR3 nucleotides: TGTGCCAGCAGCTTTTCTGTCCTAGCCTACGAGCAGTACTTC.